This entry features one TCR beta chain sequence. This record belongs to a study of cytomegalovirus exposure and HLA in healthy donors. Study-level background: Drawn from HLA-typed donors, approximately 85 million unique TCRs were held in an early data release.

Both 60 Vbeta primers and 13 Jbeta primers went into the PCR. Data came from immunoSEQ multiplex PCR; TCRdb stores just in-frame clones and leaves some out. The sample carries more than 80,000 clones, around 66% recorded once. Germline loops: CDR1 KGHSH, CDR2 LQKENI. The CDR3 totals 15 residues. Trimming removed 1 base from V and 3 bases from J, with 13 bases in between. The sample consisted of PBMCs. The receptor comes from a woman aged 40 to 55 in good health and CMV-seropositive. The V and J genes are TRBV18 and TRBJ2-7; D remains unclear. The CDR3 DNA is TGTGCCAGCTCACCACTCGGTCCGCCCGACTACGAGCAGTACTTC. Amino acids: CASSPLGPPDYEQYF.